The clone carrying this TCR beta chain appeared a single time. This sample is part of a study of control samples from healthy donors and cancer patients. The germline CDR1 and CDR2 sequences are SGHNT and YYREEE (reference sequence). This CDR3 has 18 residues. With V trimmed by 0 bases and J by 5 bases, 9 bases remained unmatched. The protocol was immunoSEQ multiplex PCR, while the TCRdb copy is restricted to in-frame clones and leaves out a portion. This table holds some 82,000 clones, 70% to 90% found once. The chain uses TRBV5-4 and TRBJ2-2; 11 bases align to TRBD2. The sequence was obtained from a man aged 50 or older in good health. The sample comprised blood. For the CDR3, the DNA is TGTGCCAGCAGCTTGGGGGGTAGCGGGAGGGCCGAGACCGGGGAGCTGTTTTTT. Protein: CASSLGGSGRAETGELFF.